Reported below is one T cell receptor (beta chain). The germline gives CDR1 ENHRY, CDR2 SYGVKD. Trimming took 3 bases from V and 4 from J, leaving 12 bases between them. CDR3 length equals 14 residues. Generated by immunoSEQ multiplex PCR, the TCRdb table keeps only in-frame clones and is missing some. The data contain 300,000 to 400,000 clones, approximately 87% of them seen just once; the ten biggest clones take up 0.9% to 1%. This entry comes from a study of blood T cell repertoires in COVID-19. Study in general: The analysed material was cDNA or gDNA that came from T cells, B-cell-depleted T cells, or PBMCs.

The source is a woman between 25 and 40 years old with acute COVID-19. Sample: PBMCs or T cells enriched from blood (not recorded which). V gene TRBV10-3 combines with J gene TRBJ1-2; D possibly corresponds to TRBD1 (6 bases). For the CDR3, the DNA is TGTGCCATCAGTGATACTGGACAGCTCTATGGCTACACCTTC. It yields the protein CAISDTGQLYGYTF.